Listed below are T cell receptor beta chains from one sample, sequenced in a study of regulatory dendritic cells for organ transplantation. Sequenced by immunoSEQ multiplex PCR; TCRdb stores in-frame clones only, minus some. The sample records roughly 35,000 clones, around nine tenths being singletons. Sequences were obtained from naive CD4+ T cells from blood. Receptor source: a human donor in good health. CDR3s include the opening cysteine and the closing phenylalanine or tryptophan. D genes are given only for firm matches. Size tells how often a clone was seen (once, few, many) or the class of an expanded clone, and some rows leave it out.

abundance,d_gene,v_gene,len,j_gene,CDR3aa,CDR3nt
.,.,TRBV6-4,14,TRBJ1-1,CASSATRDGTEAFF,TGTGCCAGCAGTGCGACAAGGGACGGCACTGAAGCTTTCTTT
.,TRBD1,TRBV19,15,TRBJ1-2,CASSKPGTGGYGYTF,TGTGCCAGTAGTAAACCCGGGACAGGGGGCTATGGCTACACCTTC
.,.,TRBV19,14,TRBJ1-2,CASREGHFNYGYTF,TGTGCCAGTAGGGAAGGGCACTTTAACTATGGCTACACCTTC
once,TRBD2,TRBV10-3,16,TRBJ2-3,CAISGRRAGGLDTQYF,TGTGCCATCAGTGGCCGCCGAGCGGGGGGGCTAGATACGCAGTATTTT
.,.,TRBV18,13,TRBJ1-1,CASSAQVNTEAFF,TGTGCCAGCTCAGCCCAGGTGAACACTGAAGCTTTCTTT
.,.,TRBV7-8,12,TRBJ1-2,CASTKLSYGYTF,TGTGCCAGCACCAAACTAAGCTATGGCTACACCTTC
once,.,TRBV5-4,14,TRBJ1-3,CASSLGGFGNTIYF,TGTGCCAGCAGCTTAGGGGGTTTCGGAAACACCATATATTTT
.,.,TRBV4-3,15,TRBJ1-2,CASSGWEGANYGYTF,TGCGCCAGCAGCGGGTGGGAAGGAGCTAACTATGGCTACACCTTC
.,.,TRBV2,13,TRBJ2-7,CASSWRETYEQYF,TGTGCCAGCTCCTGGAGGGAAACCTACGAGCAGTACTTC
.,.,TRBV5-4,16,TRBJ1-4,CASSQGRPATNEKLFF,TGTGCCAGCAGCCAGGGACGGCCTGCAACTAATGAAAAACTGTTTTTT
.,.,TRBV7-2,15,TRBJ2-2,CASSLFGGNTGELFF,TGTGCCAGCAGCTTATTTGGCGGGAACACCGGGGAGCTGTTTTTT
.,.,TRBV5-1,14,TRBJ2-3,CASRIYRPLDTQYF,TGCGCCAGCAGGATCTACAGGCCCTTGGATACGCAGTATTTT
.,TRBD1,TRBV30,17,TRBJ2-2,CAWSHRGGTGWREELFF,TGTGCCTGGAGTCATCGCGGAGGGACAGGGTGGAGGGAGGAGCTGTTTTTT